This T cell receptor (beta chain) came from a study of T cells in Graves' hyperthyroidism and ophthalmopathy. Study background: Peripheral blood samples were taken at initial diagnosis, prior to any treatment.

The table lists this clonotype with many counts. Its cognate antigen is unknown. Study-wide results and limits: Blood also held most thyroid clonotypes expanded beyond 0.001. From stable hyperthyroidism, ophthalmopathy was separated by a 13 V-J model.

J gave up 7 bases and V 1 base, and 8 bases lay outside the gene matches. Germline-derived CDR1 and CDR2 are MDHEN and SYDVKM. The CDR3 covers 16 residues. Orbital computed tomography and thyroid ultrasound, together with serum TRAb and thyroxine and clinical symptoms, were used for diagnoses. The source material, RNA transcripts, was used to amplify TCR beta CDR3 regions. First-round RT-PCR targeting the TCR CDR3 was performed with the HTBI primer set. In TCRdb, the multiplex PCR reads were re-called with MiXCR into one record per CDR3 protein. The data hold more than 350,000 distinct CDR3 sequences, with about 16% observed a single time.

The rearrangement joins TRBV28 to TRBJ1-5; TRBD1 aligns across 9 bases. This receptor was taken from a woman in her twenties or thirties with Graves' hyperthyroidism. Sequenced: blood. CDR3 region: CASSLSGQGAGQPQHF. CDR3 nucleotide sequence: TGTGCCAGCAGTTTATCGGGACAGGGAGCCGGGCAGCCCCAGCATTTT.